This is a list of T cell receptor beta chains from one sample in a study of T-cell reconstitution after alpha-beta-depleted transplantation in children. TCRdb passed the PCR reads through MiXCR, listing each CDR3 protein once. Here the sample spans about 540,000 distinct CDR3 sequences, about a sixth being singletons. The sample was PBMCs from the stem cell graft donor, taken from the stem cell graft. The receptors shown here come from a human donor who donated a stem cell graft to a child with acute lymphoblastic leukemia. Both conserved end residues are part of each CDR3. The D gene is left open where the match is weak. Clone size appears in some rows only: once, few, many, or a class for an expanded clone.

TRBV5-1	TRBJ2-5	few	NA	TGCGCCAGCTCCCGCCCAGAAAATCTTCAAGAGACCCAGTACTTC	CASSRPENLQETQYF
TRBV7-2	TRBJ1-5	NA	NA	TGTGCCAGCAGCTTGGAGGCAGGGTACAATCAGCCCCAGCATTTT	CASSLEAGYNQPQHF
TRBV12-3/TRBV12-4	TRBJ2-3	few	NA	TGTGCCAGCAGCCTACGACCGCCCATCATCACAGATACGCAGTATTTT	CASSLRPPIITDTQYF
TRBV12-3/TRBV12-4	TRBJ2-4	NA	NA	TGTGCCAGCAGTAGTATGTACCAACGACTAGCCAAAAACATTCAGTACTTC	CASSSMYQRLAKNIQYF
TRBV27	TRBJ1-6	few	NA	TGTGCCAGCAGTTTAGTACAGGCGGGGAATTCACCCCTCCACTTT	CASSLVQAGNSPLHF
TRBV7-9	TRBJ2-5	few	NA	TGTGCCGCGAGAGGGAGCCTCCAAGAGACCCAGTACTTC	CAARGSLQETQYF
TRBV9	TRBJ1-1	NA	NA	TGTGCCAGCAGCATGGGGGGGGGCACTGAAGCTTTCTTT	CASSMGGGTEAFF
TRBV5-1	TRBJ2-7	NA	NA	TGCGCCAGCAGCTTGGCCCCGGGCAGACCCGGAGAAATGCAGTACTTC	CASSLAPGRPGEMQYF
TRBV25-1	TRBJ1-1	few	TRBD1	TGTGCCAGCAGTGAATATCCGCGACAGGGGAGAGTGGAAGCTTTCTTT	CASSEYPRQGRVEAFF
TRBV28	TRBJ2-7	NA	TRBD1	TGTGCCAGCAGTTTATCAGCGTGGGGACAGGGTTACGAGCAGTACTTC	CASSLSAWGQGYEQYF
TRBV7-9	TRBJ1-4	few	NA	TGTGCCAGCAGCTTCCCTCCGGGAGCTGGGGATGAAAAACTGTTTTTT	CASSFPPGAGDEKLFF
TRBV4-1	TRBJ1-2	few	NA	TGCGCCAGCAGCCAAGACCGCAGGGTAAGAGGCTACACCTTC	CASSQDRRVRGYTF
TRBV6-2/TRBV6-3	TRBJ1-1	NA	TRBD1	TGTGCCAGCAGCGCGACAGGGGGCGACCCTGAAGCTTTCTTT	CASSATGGDPEAFF
TRBV5-1	TRBJ2-3	NA	TRBD2	TGCGCCAGCAGCTTCTGGGTTAGCGGGGGTCGCACAGATACGCAGTATTTT	CASSFWVSGGRTDTQYF
TRBV5-1	TRBJ2-7	NA	TRBD1	TGCGCCAGCAGCGTCCCGGGACAGGGAAGGCTTCGGTTCGAGCAGTACTTC	CASSVPGQGRLRFEQYF
TRBV6-5	TRBJ1-4	NA	NA	TGTGCCAGCAGTTACTCGACTAGGAATGAAAAACTGTTTTTT	CASSYSTRNEKLFF
TRBV27	TRBJ2-2	few	NA	TGTGCCAGCAGTTTATCGTCGGGCGGGGAGCTGTTTTTT	CASSLSSGGELFF
TRBV14	TRBJ2-1	few	NA	TGTGCCAGCAGCCAAACGGGGGTAGCTTCCTACAATGAGCAGTTCTTC	CASSQTGVASYNEQFF
TRBV10-3	TRBJ2-2	NA	TRBD2	TGTGCCATCAGTGATGAACTAGCGGGATACACCGGGGAGCTGTTTTTT	CAISDELAGYTGELFF
TRBV27	TRBJ1-2	few	NA	TGTGCCAGCAGTTTGTATCGGGGTATTGGGTCCCATGGCTACACCTTC	CASSLYRGIGSHGYTF